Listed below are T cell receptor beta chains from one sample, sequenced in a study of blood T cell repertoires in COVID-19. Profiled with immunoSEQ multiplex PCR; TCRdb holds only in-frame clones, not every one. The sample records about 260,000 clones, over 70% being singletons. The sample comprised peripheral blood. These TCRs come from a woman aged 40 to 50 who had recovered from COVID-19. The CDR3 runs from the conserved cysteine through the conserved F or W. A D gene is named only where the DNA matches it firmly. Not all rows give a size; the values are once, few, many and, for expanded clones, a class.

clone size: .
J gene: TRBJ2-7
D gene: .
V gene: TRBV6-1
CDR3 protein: CASSETRVTYEQYF
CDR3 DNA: TGTGCCAGCAGTGAAACCAGGGTAACCTACGAGCAGTACTTC

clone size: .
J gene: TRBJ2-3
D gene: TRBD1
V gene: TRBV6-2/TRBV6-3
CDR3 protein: CASSVHRDSNTDTQYF
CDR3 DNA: TGTGCCAGCAGTGTACACCGGGACAGCAACACAGATACGCAGTATTTT

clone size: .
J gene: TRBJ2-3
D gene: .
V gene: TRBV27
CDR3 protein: CATYTLGRGNTQYF
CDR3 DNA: TGTGCCACGTACACCCTCGGCAGGGGAAATACGCAGTATTTT

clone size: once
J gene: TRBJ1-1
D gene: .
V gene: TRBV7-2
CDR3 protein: CASSLVGSRVNTEAFF
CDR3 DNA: TGTGCCAGCAGCTTAGTGGGGTCGCGGGTGAACACTGAAGCTTTCTTT

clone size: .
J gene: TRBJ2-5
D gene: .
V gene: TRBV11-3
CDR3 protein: CASSLGQGQETQYF
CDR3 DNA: TGTGCCAGCAGCTTAGGGCAGGGCCAAGAGACCCAGTACTTC

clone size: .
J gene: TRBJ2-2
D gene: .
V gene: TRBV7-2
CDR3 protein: CASRGSATNTGELFF
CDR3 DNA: TGTGCCTCCAGAGGTTCGGCGACGAACACCGGGGAGCTGTTTTTT

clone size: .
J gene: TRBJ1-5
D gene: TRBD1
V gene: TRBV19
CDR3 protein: CASSRARDRNQPQHF
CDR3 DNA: TGTGCCAGTAGCCGTGCCCGGGACAGGAATCAGCCCCAGCATTTT

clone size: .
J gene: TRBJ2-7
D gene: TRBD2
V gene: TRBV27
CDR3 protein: CASSLVAFKGAGLPYEQYF
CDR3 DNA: TGTGCCAGCAGTTTAGTCGCCTTTAAGGGAGCGGGACTCCCCTACGAGCAGTACTTC

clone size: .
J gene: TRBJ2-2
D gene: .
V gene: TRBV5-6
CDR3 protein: CASTLWAISGELFF
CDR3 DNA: TGTGCCAGCACCCTTTGGGCGATTTCCGGGGAGCTGTTTTTT

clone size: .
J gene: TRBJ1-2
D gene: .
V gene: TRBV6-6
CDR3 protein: CASSYVRVYGYTF
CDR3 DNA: TGTGCCAGCAGTTACGTTCGCGTCTATGGCTACACCTTC

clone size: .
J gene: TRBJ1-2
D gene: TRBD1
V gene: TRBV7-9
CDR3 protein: CASSPGDSTNYGYTF
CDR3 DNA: TGTGCCAGCAGCCCCGGGGACAGTACTAACTATGGCTACACCTTC

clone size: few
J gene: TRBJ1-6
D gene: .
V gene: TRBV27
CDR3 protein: CASSLWAMSPLHF
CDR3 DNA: TGTGCCAGCAGTTTGTGGGCAATGTCACCCCTCCACTTT

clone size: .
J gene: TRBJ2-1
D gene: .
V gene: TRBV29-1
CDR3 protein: CSVAPGPFF
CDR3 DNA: TGCAGCGTTGCCCCAGGCCCGTTCTTC

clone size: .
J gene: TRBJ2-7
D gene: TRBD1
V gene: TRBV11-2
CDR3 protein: CASSSDRDYEQYF
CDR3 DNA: TGTGCCAGCAGCTCGGACAGGGACTACGAGCAGTACTTC

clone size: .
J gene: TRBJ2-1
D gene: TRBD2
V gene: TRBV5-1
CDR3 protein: CASSLSAGGSSYNEQFF
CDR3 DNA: TGCGCCAGCAGCTTGTCCGCGGGGGGGAGCTCCTACAATGAGCAGTTCTTC

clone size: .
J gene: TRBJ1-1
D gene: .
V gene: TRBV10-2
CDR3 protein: CASSPGAWTEAFF
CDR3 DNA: TGCGCCAGCAGTCCTGGGGCGTGGACTGAAGCTTTCTTT

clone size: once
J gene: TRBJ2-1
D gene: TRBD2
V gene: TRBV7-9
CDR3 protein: CASGGRENNEQFF
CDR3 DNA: TGTGCCAGCGGCGGGAGGGAAAACAATGAGCAGTTCTTC

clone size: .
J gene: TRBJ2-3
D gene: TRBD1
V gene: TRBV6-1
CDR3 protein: CASSDWGQGTSTDTQYF
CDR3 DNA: TGTGCCAGCAGTGACTGGGGACAGGGGACTAGCACAGATACGCAGTATTTT

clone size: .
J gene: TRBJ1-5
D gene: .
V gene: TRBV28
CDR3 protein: CASSLGADNQPQHF
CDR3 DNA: TGTGCCAGCAGTTTGGGGGCCGATAATCAGCCCCAGCATTTT

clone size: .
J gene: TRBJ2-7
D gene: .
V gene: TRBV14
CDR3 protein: CASSPDMKGYEQYF
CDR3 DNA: TGTGCCAGCAGCCCGGACATGAAGGGCTACGAGCAGTACTTC

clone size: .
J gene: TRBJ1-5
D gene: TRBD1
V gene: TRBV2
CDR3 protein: CASGGTGENQPQHF
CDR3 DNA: TGTGCCAGCGGAGGCACAGGGGAAAATCAGCCCCAGCATTTT

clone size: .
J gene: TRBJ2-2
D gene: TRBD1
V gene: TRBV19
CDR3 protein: CASSGDRVDTGELFF
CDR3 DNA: TGTGCCAGTAGTGGGGACAGGGTGGACACCGGGGAGCTGTTTTTT

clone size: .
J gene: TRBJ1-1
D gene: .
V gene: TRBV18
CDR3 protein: CASSPRAGENTEAFF
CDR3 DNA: TGTGCCAGCTCACCAAGGGCCGGGGAGAACACTGAAGCTTTCTTT

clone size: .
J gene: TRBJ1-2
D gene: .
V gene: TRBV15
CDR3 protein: CATSRDYGGGVRGYTF
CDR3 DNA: TGTGCCACCAGCAGAGATTACGGTGGAGGGGTGCGGGGCTACACCTTC